The TCR beta chain described here comes from a study of cytomegalovirus exposure and HLA in healthy donors. Overall study findings and caveats: Upon later analysis, HLA-associated TCR beta chains proved more clonally expanded than other, equally common chains. A prior analysis recorded that most TCR beta V segments were productive about 87% or about 30% of the time.

Each donor was nominally healthy when sampled (though unrecorded immune exposures were likely). The PCR made use of 60 Vbeta and 13 Jbeta primers. Sequencing used immunoSEQ multiplex PCR; TCRdb keeps in-frame clones, though not all of them. The sample has some 110,000 clones, and its top ten clones hold less than 3%. In the case of this clone: Its target is unknown.

The CDR3 is made up of 15 amino acids. The germline CDR1 and CDR2 sequences are SGHRS and YFSETQ. V dropped 1 base and J dropped 1; count of bases not matched to a gene: 4. The V call is TRBV5-1, the J call TRBJ2-7, with TRBD1 matching over 8 bases. Specimen: PBMCs. This clonotype was obtained from a man in his thirties or forties in good health and CMV-seronegative. CDR3 DNA sequence: TGCGCCAGCAGCTTGAATACAGGGGGTTCCTACGAGCAGTACTTC. This codes for CASSLNTGGSYEQYF.